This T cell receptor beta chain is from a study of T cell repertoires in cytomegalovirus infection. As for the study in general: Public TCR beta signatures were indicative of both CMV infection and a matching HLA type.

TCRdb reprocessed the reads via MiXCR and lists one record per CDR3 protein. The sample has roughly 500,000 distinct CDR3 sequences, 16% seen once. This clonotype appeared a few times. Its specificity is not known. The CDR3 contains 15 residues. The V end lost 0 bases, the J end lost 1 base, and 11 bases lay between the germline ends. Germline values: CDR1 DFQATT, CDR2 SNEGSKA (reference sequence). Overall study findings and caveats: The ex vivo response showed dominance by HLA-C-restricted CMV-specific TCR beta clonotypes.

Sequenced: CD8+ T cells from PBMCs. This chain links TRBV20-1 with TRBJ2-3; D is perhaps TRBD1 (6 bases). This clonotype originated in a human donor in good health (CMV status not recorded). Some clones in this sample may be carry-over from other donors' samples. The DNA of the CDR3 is TGCAGTGCTAGAGAGGTACAGGGTCGCACAGATACGCAGTATTTT. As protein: CSAREVQGRTDTQYF.